Included here is one TCR beta chain sequence, with context. The antigen is not known. These data originate in a study of lymphopenia after photon versus proton radiotherapy. General study results and limits: Photon-treated patients lost naive T cells and TCR diversity; proton-treated stayed stable. Authors raise, but do not show, better survival with proton therapy. Oligoclonal CD8+ Temra expansion after nadir drove photon patients' diversity drop.

The repertoire was sequenced with immunoSEQ multiplex PCR; TCRdb's copy has only in-frame clones and lacks some. The sample has 70,000 or so clones, around 90% seen once. V lost 5 bases, J lost 2 bases, and 16 bases lay in between. Germline loops: CDR1 LNHDA, CDR2 SQIVND (reference sequence). CDR3 length equals 16 residues. The J gene is TRBJ2-1, the V gene TRBV19, with D tentatively TRBD2 (6 bases). The sequenced sample was peripheral blood, obtained from a patient treated with photon-based radiotherapy. The receptor comes from a woman aged 70-85 years with pancreatic cancer. CDR3 loop: CASSALSGEAYNEQFF. The CDR3 nucleotides read TGTGCCAGTAGTGCCCTTTCGGGAGAAGCCTACAATGAGCAGTTCTTC.